This T cell receptor beta chain was captured in a study of human T cells and chemical hapten exposure. This clonotype was counted many times. The authors extracted total RNA from unfractionated whole blood. What the library attached to individual cDNA molecules were unique molecular identifiers. Each CDR3 protein is one row after TCRdb ran MiXCR on the reads. The data contain fewer than 150,000 distinct CDR3 sequences, roughly 8.5% of them singletons. The specimen was whole blood. This TCR came from a human donor in good health. Some clones in this sample may be carry-over from other donors' samples.

The CDR3 is CASSGGTVTEAFF. The CDR3 DNA reads TGTGCCAGCAGTGGGGGGACGGTCACTGAAGCTTTCTTT. The rearrangement joins TRBV6-5 to TRBJ1-1, with D possibly being TRBD1 (5 bases). Germline CDR1 is MNHEY and CDR2 is SVGAGI. Deletions cut 5 bases from V and 4 bases from J, with 11 bases between. CDR3 length: 13 amino acids.